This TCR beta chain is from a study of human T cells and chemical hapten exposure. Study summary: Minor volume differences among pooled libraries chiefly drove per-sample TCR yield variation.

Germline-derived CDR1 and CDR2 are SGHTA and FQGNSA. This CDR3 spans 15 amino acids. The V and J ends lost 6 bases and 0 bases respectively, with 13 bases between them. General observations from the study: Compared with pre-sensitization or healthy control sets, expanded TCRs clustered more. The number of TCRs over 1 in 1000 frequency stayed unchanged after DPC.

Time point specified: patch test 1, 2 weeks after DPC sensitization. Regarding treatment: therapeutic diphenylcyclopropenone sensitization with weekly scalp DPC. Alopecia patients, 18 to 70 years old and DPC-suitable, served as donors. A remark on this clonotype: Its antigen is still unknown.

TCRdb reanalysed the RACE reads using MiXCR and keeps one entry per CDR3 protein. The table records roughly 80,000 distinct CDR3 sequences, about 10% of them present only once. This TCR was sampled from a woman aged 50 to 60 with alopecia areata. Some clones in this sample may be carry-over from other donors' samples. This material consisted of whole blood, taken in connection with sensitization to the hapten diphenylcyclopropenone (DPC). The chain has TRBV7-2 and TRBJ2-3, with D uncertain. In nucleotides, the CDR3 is TGTGCCAGCAGTCTTGGGGTTTCTAGCACAGATACGCAGTATTTT. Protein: CASSLGVSSTDTQYF.